One and the same sample provided the 15 T cell receptor beta chains below, sequenced in a study of T cell repertoires in cytomegalovirus infection. Each CDR3 protein gets one entry after TCRdb re-called the reads with MiXCR. Of approximately 200,000 distinct CDR3 sequences listed, over 20% were seen once; the top ten hold about 20%. The sequenced material came from CD8+ T cells from PBMCs. These receptors were collected from a human donor in good health (CMV status not recorded). Some clones in this sample may be carry-over from other donors' samples.

V gene TRBV2 combines with J gene TRBJ1-2, with D possibly matching TRBD1 (5 bases). Germline V CDR1 and CDR2: SNHLY, FYNNEI. The CDR3 runs to 15 residues. Trimming took 4 bases from V and 8 from J, leaving 20 bases between them. This chain's CDR3 is CASSAFRTNERGYTF. As DNA, the CDR3 is TGTGCCAGCAGTGCGTTTCGGACAAACGAGCGAGGCTACACCTTC.

This clonotype occurred many times. This chain uses TRBV7-9 with TRBJ2-1; 8 bases are shared with TRBD1. The CDR3 runs to 16 residues. Losses at the gene ends were 5 bases for V and 5 bases for J; bases not matched to a gene: 11. CDR1 and CDR2 (germline): SEHNR, FQNEAQ (reference sequence). The CDR3 coding sequence is TGTGCCAGCAGCATGGCCGGGACAGGTATTAACAATGAGCAGTTCTTC. Protein product: CASSMAGTGINNEQFF.

This clonotype occurred many times. The chain joins TRBV7-6 to TRBJ2-7; perhaps D is TRBD1 or TRBD2 (6 bases each). This CDR3 contains 14 residues. The V and J ends lost 2 bases and 4 bases respectively, with 12 bases between them. CDR1 SGHVS and CDR2 FNYEAQ come from the germline V gene. The CDR3 region is CASSLRGAGYEQYF. Written as DNA, the CDR3 is TGTGCCAGCAGCTTAAGGGGGGCGGGTTACGAGCAGTACTTC.

The chain is built from TRBV7-3 and TRBJ2-5, with a weak D call TRBD2 (6 bases). From germline, CDR1 is SGHTA and CDR2 FQGTGA. The CDR3 covers 13 residues. V was trimmed by 8 bases and J by 5 bases, leaving 15 bases between them. The CDR3 loop reads CASLRELAETQYF. The CDR3 nucleotides read TGTGCCAGCCTCCGCGAGCTAGCGGAGACCCAGTACTTC. Filled out from reference TRBV7-3 and TRBJ2-5, the complete variable domain reads GAGVSQTPSNKVTEKGKYVELRCDPISGHTALYWYRQSLGQGPEFLIYFQGTGAADDSGLPNDRFFAVRPEGSVSTLKIQRTERGDSAVYLCASLRELAETQYFGPGTRLLVL.

This clonotype was seen more than once but under ten times. The chain uses TRBV28 and TRBJ1-5; D remains ambiguous. Germline V CDR1 and CDR2: MDHEN, SYDVKM. The V end lost 4 bases, the J end lost 5 bases, and 9 bases lay between the germline ends. The CDR3 is made up of 13 amino acids. The CDR3 sequence is CASSYGPDQPQHF. The DNA for the CDR3 is TGTGCCAGCAGTTATGGGCCCGATCAGCCCCAGCATTTT. Based on the CDR3 plus reference TRBV28 and TRBJ1-5, the full variable domain is DVKVTQSSRYLVKRTGEKVFLECVQDMDHENMFWYRQDPGLGLRLIYFSYDVKMKEKGDIPEGYSVSREKKERFSLILESASTNQTSMYLCASSYGPDQPQHFGDGTRLSIL.

At least ten counts were recorded for this clonotype. The CDR3: CASSRQGFSRETQYF. CDR3 bases: TGTGCCAGCAGTCGACAGGGATTTTCGCGAGAGACCCAGTACTTC. The chain carries TRBV27 and TRBJ2-5; 7 bases match TRBD1. J gave up 4 bases and V 5 bases, and 10 bases lay outside the gene matches. Per the germline V gene, CDR1 is MNHEY and CDR2 is SMNVEV (reference sequence). The CDR3 length is 15 residues.

This clonotype was seen a single time. The chain carries TRBV29-1 and TRBJ2-7, with D perhaps being TRBD1 or TRBD2 (6 bases each). Germline values: CDR1 SQVTM, CDR2 ANQGSEA. The V end lost 5 bases, the J end lost 5 bases, and 10 bases lay between the germline ends. CDR3 length equals 11 residues. The CDR3 coding sequence is TGCAGCGTTAGGGGGGTAGACGAGCAGTACTTC. Translated, it gives CSVRGVDEQYF.

In this sample, this clonotype turned up many times. The chain has TRBV7-9 and TRBJ2-5; D might be TRBD1 or TRBD2, each matching 5 bases. V lost 5 bases and J lost 3, with 13 bases in between. Germline loops: CDR1 SEHNR, CDR2 FQNEAQ (reference sequence). The length of the CDR3 is 14 residues. Written as DNA, the CDR3 is TGTGCCAGCAGCCGGACATACGGGGAAGAGACCCAGTACTTC. Residues: CASSRTYGEETQYF.

The genes are TRBV12-3 or TRBV12-4 and TRBJ1-1; TRBD1 matches at 9 bases. V shed 6 bases, J shed 5 bases, and the junction held 13 bases outside the gene matches. This CDR3 contains 16 residues. In nucleotides, the CDR3 is TGTGCCAGCAGCAACCCCTCGGACAGGGGCGAAACTGAAGCTTTCTTT. It specifies CASSNPSDRGETEAFF.

Of note for this clonotype: A much larger clone sits a single nucleotide away, making a read error possible. The V gene is TRBV11-2, the J gene TRBJ2-2; no definite D call. Germline-derived CDR1 and CDR2 are SGHAT and FQNNGV. CDR3 size: 12 residues. The CDR3 reads CVSSLSAGELFF. CDR3 sequence (DNA): TGTGTCAGCAGCTTATCTGCCGGGGAGCTGTTTTTT.

This clonotype was detected ten times or more. The rearrangement joins TRBV6-2 or TRBV6-3 to TRBJ2-3; D unresolved. The CDR3 contains 15 residues. V was shortened by 2 bases and J by 0 bases, with 9 bases between the two germline ends. CDR1 is MNHEY, CDR2 SVGEGT, per germline. The CDR3 reads CASSYVSPSTDTQYF. CDR3 DNA: TGTGCCAGCAGTTACGTCAGTCCTAGCACAGATACGCAGTATTTT.

The chain carries TRBV4-1 and TRBJ1-6; the match to TRBD1 covers 7 bases. The CDR3 extends over 14 amino acids. The germline V gene has CDR1 MGHRA and CDR2 YSYEKL. V trimming: 1 base; J trimming: 9 bases; junction bases outside the gene matches: 3. The CDR3 loop is CASSQGQGGSPLHF. CDR3 DNA: TGCGCCAGCAGCCAAGGACAGGGTGGTTCACCCCTCCACTTT.

The rearrangement joins TRBV4-1 to TRBJ1-1; 8 bases agree with TRBD1. The CDR3 sequence is 13 residues long. The ends lost 6 bases at V and 5 bases at J; junction bases unmatched: 5. The germline gives CDR1 MGHRA, CDR2 YSYEKL. The CDR3 DNA reads TGCGCCAGCAGTCAGACAGGGGCTACTGAAGCTTTCTTT. It encodes CASSQTGATEAFF.

The chain couples TRBV19 to TRBJ2-3, with a tentative D call TRBD2 (7 bases). The germline CDR1 and CDR2 sequences are LNHDA and SQIVND (reference sequence). Trimming pared 5 bases from V and 0 bases from J, leaving 18 bases between. This CDR3 has 17 amino acids. In DNA form, the CDR3 reads TGTGCCAGTAGTTCCCCGGAGGGCGGGGGCAGCACAGATACGCAGTATTTT. Its protein is CASSSPEGGGSTDTQYF.

This clonotype was observed a few times. The V gene is TRBV28, the J gene TRBJ2-7, with TRBD2 matching over 7 bases. This CDR3 has 16 amino acids. Trimming cost V 7 bases and J 0 bases; bases outside gene matches: 12. The germline V gene has CDR1 MDHEN and CDR2 SYDVKM. CDR3 in amino acids: CASNFGSGALSYEQYF. CDR3 in DNA: TGTGCCAGCAATTTCGGAAGCGGGGCCCTCTCCTACGAGCAGTACTTC.